The rows below give T cell receptor beta chains drawn from one sample of a study of tumor-infiltrating lymphocytes in primary liver carcinoma. One entry per CDR3 protein, called by TCRdb with MiXCR from the multiplex PCR reads. In the table there are more than 95,000 distinct CDR3 sequences, around 80% of which are singletons. Sequenced: liver tumor tissue from sampling region 3. All receptors derive from a man between 40 and 49 years old with primary liver carcinoma and hepatitis B virus infection. CDR3s include the opening cysteine and the closing phenylalanine or tryptophan. Each record gives: V gene, J gene, D gene, clone size, CDR3 protein, CDR3 DNA. A D gene is named only where the DNA matches it firmly. Expanded clones are given a class, and other clones once, few, many or no size at all.

TRBV6-2/TRBV6-3	TRBJ2-1	TRBD2	-	CASSCIASGESEQFF	TGTGCCAGCAGTTGTATCGCTAGCGGCGAGTCGGAGCAGTTCTTC
TRBV10-3	TRBJ2-5	TRBD1	once	CAISTVTGGQESQYF	TGTGCCATCAGTACCGTTACAGGGGGACAAGAGTCCCAGTACTTC
TRBV24-1	TRBJ2-1	-	many	CATSDASGSRFNEQFF	TGTGCCACCAGTGATGCAAGCGGGTCCAGGTTCAATGAGCAGTTCTTC
TRBV12-3/TRBV12-4	TRBJ2-3	TRBD1	-	CASSFTGGGNTQYF	TGTGCCAGCAGTTTCACAGGGGGTGGGAATACGCAGTACTTT
TRBV4-1	TRBJ2-7	-	-	CASSQPDSLSCEQYF	TGCGCCAGTAGTCAACCCGATTCCCTCTCCTGCGAGCAGTACTTC
TRBV7-2	TRBJ2-3	-	-	CASSLRFGGTQPQYF	TGTGCCAGCAGCTTAAGGTTCGGGGGGACACAGCCCCAGTATTTT
TRBV11-1	TRBJ2-7	-	-	CTNSLGPAGESSNEQYF	TGTACCAACAGCTTAGGGCCGGCGGGTGAAAGCTCCAACGAGCAGTACTTC
TRBV4-3	TRBJ2-5	-	-	CASSQYLTEEETQYF	TGCGCCAGCAGCCAATATCTAACGGAGGAAGAGACCCAATACTTC
TRBV28	TRBJ2-4	-	-	CASNSRFGGNIQYF	TGTGCAAGCAATTCCCGGTTCGGAGGGAACATTCAGTACTTC
TRBV5-4	TRBJ2-1	-	-	CASTFPLNNEQFF	TGTGCCAGCACCTTCCCCCTAAACAATGAGCAGTTCTTC
TRBV11-1	TRBJ2-4	TRBD2	-	CASKFPGTSGTKNNQYF	TGTGCCAGCAAGTTCCCCGGGACTAGCGGGACCAAAAACAATCAGTACTTC
TRBV6-1	TRBJ2-4	TRBD1	-	CANNATGGFGKNIRYF	TGTGCCAACAATGCCACAGGGGGGTTCGGCAAAAACATTCGGTACTTC
TRBV4-3	TRBJ2-1	-	once	CANNQDRGSGYNEQFF	TGCGCCAACAACCAAGATAGAGGTAGCGGCTACAATGAGCAGTTCTTC
TRBV11-2	TRBJ2-3	TRBD2	-	CAGSLQAGVSTVTQYF	TGTGCCGGTAGCTTACAAGCGGGAGTCAGCACAGTTACGCAGTATTTT
TRBV28	TRBJ2-7	-	-	CASVGPGHKQYF	TGTGCCAGCGTGGGACCGGGCCATAAGCAGTACTTC
TRBV11-2	TRBJ2-1	-	-	CVGSLDRLAFGDEQFF	TGTGTCGGCAGCTTAGATCGTTTAGCGTTTGGGGATGAGCAGTTCTTC
TRBV5-1	TRBJ2-1	-	-	CTGSLVWEPYNEQFF	TGCACCGGCAGCTTGGTTTGGGAGCCCTACAATGAGCAGTTCTTC
TRBV6-6	TRBJ1-2	TRBD1	medium-sized	CASSPDRDFYGYTF	TGTGCCAGCAGCCCCGACAGGGACTTCTATGGCTACACCTTC
TRBV4-1	TRBJ2-7	-	-	CASSRPLGDEEYF	TGCGCCAGCAGCCGTCCTTTAGGGGACGAGGAGTATTTC
TRBV7-9	TRBJ1-3	-	-	CASSPPSGMSGNTIYF	TGTGCCAGCAGCCCGCCCTCCGGGATGAGTGGGAACACCATATATTTT
TRBV7-9	TRBJ1-3	-	-	CASSPPSEVSGNTIYF	TGTGCCAGCAGCCCACCCTCTGAGGTGAGTGGAAACACCATATATTTT
TRBV6-4	TRBJ1-1	-	-	CASSEAFDTEAFF	TGTGCCAGCTCAGAAGCGTTCGACACTGAGGCTTTCTTT
TRBV6-1	TRBJ2-7	-	-	CASSEADKSSYEQYF	TGTGCCAGCAGTGAAGCAGACAAGAGCTCCTACGAGCAATACTTC
TRBV12-3/TRBV12-4	TRBJ1-3	-	-	CVSTGNSGITIYF	TGTGTCAGCACTGGGAACTCTGGAATCACCATATATTTT
TRBV12-3/TRBV12-4	TRBJ2-7	-	once	CAISVKWESEQYF	TGTGCCATCAGTGTGAAATGGGAGTCCGAGCAGTACTTC
TRBV11-1	TRBJ2-1	-	-	CASSLCVSNNDQFF	TGTGCAAGCAGCTTATGCGTCTCGAACAATGATCAGTTCTTC
TRBV12-3/TRBV12-4	TRBJ2-1	TRBD1	-	CASSGSGQSYNEQFF	TGTGCCAGCAGCGGGTCGGGACAGTCATACAATGAGCAGTTCTTC
TRBV24-1	TRBJ2-7	-	many	CATSDGVMQYF	TGTGCCACCAGTGACGGGGTAATGCAGTACTTC
TRBV4-3	TRBJ2-5	-	few	CASNHEGLPSETQYF	TGCGCCAGCAACCATGAGGGACTGCCGTCTGAGACCCAGTACTTC
TRBV6-2/TRBV6-3	TRBJ2-7	-	-	CASKRVQEGYEQWF	TGTGCCAGCAAAAGAGTACAGGAGGGCTACGAGCAGTGGTTC
TRBV6-2/TRBV6-3	TRBJ2-7	TRBD1	-	CARTDRGEQYF	TGTGCTAGGACCGACAGGGGTGAGCAGTACTTC
TRBV28	TRBJ1-3	-	-	CASGGVSSGITMYF	TGTGCCAGTGGGGGGGTGAGCTCTGGAATCACCATGTATTTT
TRBV11-2	TRBJ1-2	-	-	CANGLDLAGGYTF	TGTGCCAACGGCTTAGATCTTGCCGGTGGCTACACCTTC
TRBV28	TRBJ2-3	-	many	CASSLYSGADTQYF	TGTGCCAGCAGTTTATATTCAGGGGCAGATACGCAGTATTTT
TRBV5-4	TRBJ2-1	TRBD2	many	CASSLATSGRLYNEQFF	TGTGCCAGCAGCCTCGCGACTAGCGGGAGGCTCTACAATGAGCAGTTCTTC
TRBV6-2/TRBV6-3	TRBJ2-5	TRBD2	-	CLSTSGLANTQYF	TGTCTCAGCACTTCCGGACTAGCGAACACCCAGTACTTC
TRBV28	TRBJ2-5	-	many	CASSLSQEQETQYF	TGTGCCAGCAGTTTATCGCAGGAACAAGAGACCCAGTACTTC
TRBV6-2/TRBV6-3	TRBJ2-2	-	-	CASSPSDTGEPFF	TGTGCCAGCAGTCCCTCGGACACCGGGGAGCCGTTTTTT
TRBV29-1	TRBJ2-5	-	-	CSALGSRETQYF	TGCAGCGCTTTGGGGTCCCGAGAGACCCAGTACTTC
TRBV11-1	TRBJ2-7	-	-	CASRGKRPYVQYF	TGTGCCAGCAGGGGTAAGCGACCCTACGTGCAGTACTTC
TRBV6-1	TRBJ1-4	-	-	CTRPIGTTNEKLFF	TGTACCAGGCCTATCGGTACAACTAATGAAAAACTGTTTTTT
TRBV6-2/TRBV6-3	TRBJ1-2	-	-	CSSSPPRVMGSNYVYTF	TGTTCCAGCAGTCCTCCGAGAGTTATGGGTTCTAATTATGTCTACACCTTC
TRBV4-3	TRBJ2-1	-	-	CASSQDRSSDYNEQFF	TGCGCCAGCAGCCAAGATAGAAGTAGCGACTACAATGAGCAGTTCTTC
TRBV29-1	TRBJ2-4	-	-	CSVEPAHAKNIHYF	TGCAGCGTTGAACCGGCTCATGCCAAAAACATTCACTACTTC
TRBV29-1	TRBJ2-4	-	-	CNVEKADLAKNIQYF	TGCAACGTTGAAAAGGCGGATCTAGCCAAAAACATTCAGTACTTC
TRBV29-1	TRBJ2-2	TRBD1	-	CSVAWDRVGSGELFF	TGCAGCGTCGCCTGGGACAGGGTCGGTTCCGGGGAGTTGTTTTTT
TRBV4-2	TRBJ2-3	-	-	CASSLTSISTDRQYF	TGTGCCAGCAGCCTGACTAGTATAAGCACAGATAGGCAGTATTTC
TRBV4-2	TRBJ2-1	TRBD1	many	CASSPDRGSSTYNEQFF	TGTGCCAGCAGCCCAGACAGGGGGTCCTCAACTTACAATGAGCAGTTCTTC
TRBV6-5	TRBJ2-6	-	-	CTSSRPWAGPLSGASVLTF	TGTACCAGCAGCCGACCCTGGGCAGGGCCCTTATCTGGGGCCAGCGTCCTGACTTTC
TRBV5-4	TRBJ1-4	TRBD1	many	CASSQTGTEKLFF	TGTGCCAGCAGCCAGACAGGGACCGAAAAACTGTTTTTT
TRBV29-1	TRBJ2-2	-	-	CSADAGTNTGKLFF	TGCAGCGCTGACGCAGGGACGAACACCGGGAAGCTGTTTTTT
TRBV5-1	TRBJ2-3	-	-	CASSLDAAWGTDTQYF	TGCGCCAGCAGCTTGGACGCGGCTTGGGGCACAGATACGCAGTATTTT
TRBV29-1	TRBJ1-1	-	-	CSVAPGWEMNIEGIF	TGCAGCGTTGCCCCGGGATGGGAAATGAACATTGAAGGCATCTTT
TRBV5-4	TRBJ2-1	-	-	CASSPDGGGYVNEQFF	TGTGCCAGCAGCCCCGACGGAGGGGGCTATGTTAATGAGCAGTTCTTC
TRBV2	TRBJ1-4	TRBD1	-	CASRTPGQGKEKLFF	TGTGCCAGCAGGACCCCTGGACAGGGGAAGGAAAAACTGTTTTTT